This is a list of T cell receptor beta chains from one sample in a study of T cell repertoires in cytomegalovirus infection. No antigen has been assigned to these receptors. TCRdb re-called the reads with MiXCR, one entry per CDR3 protein. The data show around 230,000 distinct CDR3 sequences, 35% to 40% seen once. Sequencing used CD8+ T cells from cultured PBMCs, obtained from culture after CMV antigen stimulation. The receptors were gathered from a human donor in good health (CMV status not recorded). Some clones in this sample may be carry-over from other donors' samples. Each CDR3 is given with its conserved first and last residue. A D gene is named only where the DNA matches it firmly. Some rows have no size entry. The others give once, few or many, or a class for an expanded clone.

j_gene,d_gene,v_gene,abundance,CDR3nt,CDR3aa
TRBJ2-5,TRBD1,TRBV12-3/TRBV12-4,few,TGTGCCAGCAGTTTTGCCGGGACAGCAAAAGAGACCCAGTACTTC,CASSFAGTAKETQYF
TRBJ2-3,NA,TRBV2,NA,TGTGCCAGCATAGAAATTGATACGCAGTATTTT,CASIEIDTQYF
TRBJ2-7,NA,TRBV12-3/TRBV12-4,few,TGTGCCAGCAGTTCCCCTCAGGGAAGTTGGGAGCAGTACTTC,CASSSPQGSWEQYF
TRBJ2-5,NA,TRBV6-6,few,TGTGCCAGCAGTTACTCGCGGGCTGGTTACCAAGAGACCCAGTACTTC,CASSYSRAGYQETQYF
TRBJ1-3,NA,TRBV12-3/TRBV12-4,NA,TGTGCCAGCAGCACACAAATAAGCTCTGGAAACACCATATATTTT,CASSTQISSGNTIYF
TRBJ1-1,NA,TRBV27,NA,TGTGCCAGCAGTTTAGCTCGGGGGCTTAACACTGAAGCTTTCTTT,CASSLARGLNTEAFF
TRBJ2-3,TRBD1,TRBV5-1,NA,TGCGCCAGCAGCTTGGTTGTAGGGACAGGGGCTGGCACAGATACGCAGTATTTT,CASSLVVGTGAGTDTQYF
TRBJ1-1,NA,TRBV7-9,few,TGTGCCAGCAGCCCCGGGGGAGCCCGGACTGAAGCTTTCTTT,CASSPGGARTEAFF
TRBJ2-4,NA,TRBV28,few,TGTGCCAGCAGTTCCCAGTGGAGGGGGCTGGCCAAAAACATTCAGTACTTC,CASSSQWRGLAKNIQYF
TRBJ2-6,NA,TRBV28,few,TGTGCCAGCAGTACAGCGCTCGCTTCAGCCTCTGGGGCCAACGTCCTGACTTTC,CASSTALASASGANVLTF
TRBJ2-5,TRBD2,TRBV20-1,NA,TGCAGCGCGGGACTAGCGGGGGCCGCGGGAGAGACCCAGTACTTC,CSAGLAGAAGETQYF
TRBJ2-3,NA,TRBV20-1,NA,TGCAGTGCTAGAGCCCGAGAGTCCTTAGATACGCAGTATTTT,CSARARESLDTQYF
TRBJ2-7,NA,TRBV7-6,NA,TGTGCCAGCAGCCCCATTGGAGGGGACGACTCCTACGAGCAGTACTTC,CASSPIGGDDSYEQYF
TRBJ2-3,TRBD2,TRBV7-9,few,TGTGCCAGCAGTTGGACTAGCGGGGGCGGAGATACGCAGTATTTT,CASSWTSGGGDTQYF
TRBJ1-1,NA,TRBV19,few,TGTGCCAGTAAAGTGGGGGCTACTGAAGCTTTCTTT,CASKVGATEAFF
TRBJ2-1,NA,TRBV7-3,few,TGTGCCAGCAGCTTAAAAGTTGGGGGCCCCTACAATGAGCAGTTCTTC,CASSLKVGGPYNEQFF
TRBJ1-3,NA,TRBV24-1,NA,TGTGCCACCAGTGACCGGACACTTAACTCTGGAAACACCATATATTTT,CATSDRTLNSGNTIYF
TRBJ2-1,NA,TRBV28,once,TGTGCCAGCAGTCTCAGTCGACGGACACATGAGCAGTTCTTC,CASSLSRRTHEQFF
TRBJ1-5,NA,TRBV27,NA,TGTGCCAGCAGTTTAATAGGGGGCAATCAGCCCCAGCATTTT,CASSLIGGNQPQHF
TRBJ2-7,NA,TRBV2,many,TGTGCCAGCAGTGAGTATGAGGGAAATGAGCAGTACTTC,CASSEYEGNEQYF
TRBJ2-5,TRBD2,TRBV7-6,few,TGTGCCAGCAGCAAGACTAGCGGGGGGCAAGAGACCCAGTACTTC,CASSKTSGGQETQYF